This TCR beta chain derives from a study of OX40 agonist ivuxolimab in advanced cancers. The wider study: Patients were around 83% male with ages about 23 to 80, mean about 65.

Sequenced by immunoSEQ multiplex PCR; TCRdb stores in-frame clones only, minus some. The data show roughly 56,000 clones, around four fifths seen once. This clone was counted a single time. The length of the CDR3 is 14 residues. Germline lookup yields CDR1 MDHEN and CDR2 SYDVKM. The junction had 5 bases not matched to a gene; V was cut back by 5 bases and J by 2 bases. Sequenced here: CD4+ or CD8+ T cells sorted from blood, sampled in a trial of the OX40 agonist ivuxolimab. V is TRBV28 and J is TRBJ1-2; TRBD1 agrees at 7 bases. This receptor was identified in an adult with an advanced solid tumor such as melanoma, head and neck, liver or kidney cancer. The CDR3 DNA reads as TGTGCCAGCAGTACACCGGGACAGAACTATGGCTACACCTTC. Its protein product is CASSTPGQNYGYTF.